This is a list of T cell receptor beta chains from one sample in a study of identical twins. TCRdb redid the calling of the 5' RACE reads with MiXCR, one entry per CDR3 protein. The table shows about 250,000 distinct CDR3 sequences, with approximately 8.3% occurring only once. This sample was also put to use in a study of yellow fever vaccine responses in identical twins.

The specimen was CD8+ T cells sorted from blood. The receptors were sampled from a woman between 18 and 30 years old in good health. CDR3s include the opening cysteine and the closing phenylalanine or tryptophan. The D gene is left open where the match is weak. Clone size is given for some rows only: seen once, a few or many times, or a class if the clone is expanded.

j_gene	v_gene	d_gene	abundance	CDR3aa
TRBJ2-7	TRBV6-5	.	few	CASSYSPGWGEQYF
TRBJ2-7	TRBV4-3	TRBD2	.	CASSPQREVPYEQYF
TRBJ2-1	TRBV7-3	TRBD2	many	CASSPGLAGGSSYNEQFF
TRBJ2-7	TRBV5-1	.	few	CASSTHVVGGEQYF
TRBJ2-5	TRBV12-3/TRBV12-4	TRBD2	.	CATSELAGAEETQYF
TRBJ2-7	TRBV20-1	.	.	CSAPIFLEQYF
TRBJ2-7	TRBV20-1	.	.	CSASAPGLPGEQYF
TRBJ2-5	TRBV7-9	.	.	CAIRVPEQASETQYF
TRBJ1-5	TRBV28	.	.	CASRRGDQPQHF
TRBJ1-1	TRBV7-9	TRBD1	many	CASSTWTGPGTEAFF
TRBJ2-1	TRBV5-1	TRBD2	.	CASTGAGADLSQQFF
TRBJ2-2	TRBV4-3	TRBD1	many	CASGDRGPGGELFF
TRBJ2-1	TRBV4-3	.	many	CASSQDRQRTWNEQFF
TRBJ2-7	TRBV13	.	.	CASSLLNEQYF
TRBJ2-3	TRBV7-9	.	few	CASSSPVDGYTQYF
TRBJ2-7	TRBV10-2	TRBD2	.	CASSESGTSASSYEQYF
TRBJ2-2	TRBV29-1	.	many	CSVAGALTGELFF
TRBJ2-1	TRBV7-8	.	few	CASSETVSSYNEQFF
TRBJ2-1	TRBV7-9	TRBD2	.	CASSFTSGGHNEQFF
TRBJ1-1	TRBV7-9	TRBD1	few	CASGETGGASEAFF
TRBJ1-5	TRBV15	.	few	CATSRELGGDQPQHF
TRBJ2-5	TRBV4-2	.	few	CASSQDSGTQYF
TRBJ2-5	TRBV27	TRBD2	few	CASSSIGLARETQYF
TRBJ2-3	TRBV7-9	.	.	CASSQSQETPQYF